This T cell receptor beta chain is from a study of beta chain features in type 1 diabetes. At the level of the study: Investigators examined around 98 million sorted cells across all samples.

Germline lookup yields CDR1 SGHDN and CDR2 FVKESK. The CDR3 has 16 amino acids. Between the trimmed V and J ends, which lost 0 bases and 0 bases, there was a span of 10 bases. Since all of the isolated RNA was reverse transcribed, expressed TCRB transcripts were what got sequenced. Sequenced by immunoSEQ multiplex PCR; TCRdb stores in-frame clones only, minus some. The profile shows about 40,000 clones, 45% to 50% of them singletons. Sequenced input: central memory CD4+ T cells from blood. The TCR comes from a young woman in good health. V usage is TRBV14 and J usage is TRBJ2-3; a possible D gene is TRBD2 (6 bases). CDR3 sequence (DNA): TGTGCCAGCAGCCAAGACGGGGGATTCAGCACAGATACGCAGTATTTT. This translates into CASSQDGGFSTDTQYF.